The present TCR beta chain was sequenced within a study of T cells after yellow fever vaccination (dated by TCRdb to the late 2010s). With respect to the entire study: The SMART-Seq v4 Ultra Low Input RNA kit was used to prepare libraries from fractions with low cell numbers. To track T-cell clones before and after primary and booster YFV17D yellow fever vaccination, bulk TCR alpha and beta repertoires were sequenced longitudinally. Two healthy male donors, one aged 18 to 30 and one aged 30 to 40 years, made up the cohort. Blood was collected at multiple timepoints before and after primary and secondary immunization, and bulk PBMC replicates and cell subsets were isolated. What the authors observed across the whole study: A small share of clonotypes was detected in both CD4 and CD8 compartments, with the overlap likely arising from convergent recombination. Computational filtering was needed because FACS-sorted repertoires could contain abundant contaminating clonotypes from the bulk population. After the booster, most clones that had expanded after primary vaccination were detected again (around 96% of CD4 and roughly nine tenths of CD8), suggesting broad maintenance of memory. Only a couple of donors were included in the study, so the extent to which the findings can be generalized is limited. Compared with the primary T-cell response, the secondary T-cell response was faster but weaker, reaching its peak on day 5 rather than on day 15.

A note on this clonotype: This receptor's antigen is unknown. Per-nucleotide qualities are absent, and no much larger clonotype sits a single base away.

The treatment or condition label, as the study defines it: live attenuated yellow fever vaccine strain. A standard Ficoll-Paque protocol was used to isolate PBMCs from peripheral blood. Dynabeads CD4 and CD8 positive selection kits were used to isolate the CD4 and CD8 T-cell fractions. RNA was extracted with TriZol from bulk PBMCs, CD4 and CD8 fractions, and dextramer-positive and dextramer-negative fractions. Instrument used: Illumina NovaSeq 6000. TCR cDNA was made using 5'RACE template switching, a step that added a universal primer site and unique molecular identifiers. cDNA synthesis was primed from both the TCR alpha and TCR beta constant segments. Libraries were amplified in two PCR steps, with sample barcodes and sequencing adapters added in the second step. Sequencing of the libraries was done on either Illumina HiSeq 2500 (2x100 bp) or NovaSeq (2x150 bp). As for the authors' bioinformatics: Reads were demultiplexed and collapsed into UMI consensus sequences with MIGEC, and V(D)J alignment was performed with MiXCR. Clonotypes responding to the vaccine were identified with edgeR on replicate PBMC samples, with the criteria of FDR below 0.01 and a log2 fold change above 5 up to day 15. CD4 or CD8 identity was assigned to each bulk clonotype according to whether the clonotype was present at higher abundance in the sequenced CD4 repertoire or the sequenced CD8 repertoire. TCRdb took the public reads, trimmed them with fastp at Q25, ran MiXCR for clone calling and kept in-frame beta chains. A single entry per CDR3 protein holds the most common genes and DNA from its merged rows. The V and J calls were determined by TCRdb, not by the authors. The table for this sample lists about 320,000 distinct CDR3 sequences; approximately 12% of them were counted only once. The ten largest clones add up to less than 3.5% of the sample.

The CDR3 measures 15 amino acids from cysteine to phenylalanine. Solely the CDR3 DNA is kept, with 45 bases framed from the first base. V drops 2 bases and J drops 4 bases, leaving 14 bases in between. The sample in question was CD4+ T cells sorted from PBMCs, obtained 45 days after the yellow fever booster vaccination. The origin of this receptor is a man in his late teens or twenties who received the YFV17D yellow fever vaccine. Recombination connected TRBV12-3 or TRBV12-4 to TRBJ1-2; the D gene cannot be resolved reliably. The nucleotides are TGTGCCAGCAGTTTAATCGGCGGTACTGTCTATGGCTACACCTTC. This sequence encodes CASSLIGGTVYGYTF.